This TCR beta chain was recovered during a study of PD-1 blockade in classical Hodgkin lymphoma. V dropped 3 bases and J dropped 2; count of bases not matched to a gene: 8. CDR1 is LNHDA, CDR2 SQIVND, per germline (reference sequence). This CDR3 spans 17 amino acids. Each patient's relapse followed autologous stem cell transplantation, and brentuximab vedotin exposure varied. The table came from immunoSEQ multiplex PCR; TCRdb's copy has only in-frame clones and leaves some out. The sample records tens of thousands of clones, around nine tenths being singletons. Specimen: peripheral blood mononuclear cells (PBMCs), collected at baseline. This clonotype originated in a human donor with classical Hodgkin lymphoma. This rearrangement joins TRBV19 to TRBJ2-1; 9 bases are shared with TRBD1. This CDR3 is CASSINLGTGTYNEQFF. In DNA form, the CDR3 reads TGTGCCAGTAGTATTAACCTCGGGACAGGGACCTACAATGAGCAGTTCTTC.